The rows below give T cell receptor beta chains drawn from one sample of a study of blood T cell repertoires in COVID-19. TCRdb's copy holds only in-frame clones and misses some; the assay was immunoSEQ multiplex PCR. The sample includes under 150,000 clones, less than 90% of them seen just once. Sequencing input: PBMCs or T cells enriched from blood (not recorded which). All receptors derive from a woman aged 45 to 65 who had recovered from COVID-19. Both conserved end residues are part of each CDR3. The order of the fields is D gene, J gene, clone size, V gene, CDR3 protein, CDR3 DNA. A D gene is named only where the DNA matches it firmly. The size field is filled for only some rows; it gives once, few, many or a size class.

>.|TRBJ1-1|many|TRBV7-8
CASSLRGNTEAFF
TGTGCCAGCAGCTTACGGGGGAACACTGAAGCTTTCTTT
>.|TRBJ1-1|.|TRBV11-2
CASSFAGLEAFF
TGTGCCAGCAGCTTCGCCGGACTTGAAGCTTTCTTT
>TRBD1|TRBJ2-6|.|TRBV29-1
CSVETGVGLTF
TGCAGCGTTGAGACAGGGGTTGGCCTGACTTTC
>.|TRBJ1-2|.|TRBV12-3/TRBV12-4
CASRRGEMGYTF
TGTGCCAGCCGCCGGGGGGAGATGGGCTACACCTTC
>.|TRBJ1-2|.|TRBV11-2
CASSSQGSTEGYTF
TGTGCCAGCAGCTCCCAGGGAAGTACGGAAGGCTACACCTTC
>TRBD2|TRBJ2-5|few|TRBV3-1/TRBV3-2
CASSLGLAGVYQETQYF
TGTGCCAGCAGCCTCGGACTAGCGGGGGTATACCAAGAGACCCAGTACTTC
>.|TRBJ2-2|.|TRBV7-9
CASSTHRATNTGELFF
TGTGCCAGCAGCACACACAGGGCTACGAACACCGGGGAGCTGTTTTTT
>TRBD1|TRBJ1-2|once|TRBV7-8
CASSPDRERGYTF
TGTGCCAGCAGTCCCGACAGGGAACGGGGCTACACCTTC
>TRBD1|TRBJ1-2|.|TRBV2
CASHGQGHGYTF
TGTGCCAGTCACGGACAGGGACATGGCTACACCTTC
>.|TRBJ1-4|few|TRBV25-1
CASNFRPGEKLFF
TGTGCCAGCAATTTCCGTCCCGGTGAAAAACTGTTTTTT
>.|TRBJ2-2|.|TRBV7-9
CASSPPLGQHTGELFF
TGTGCCAGCAGCCCCCCCCTAGGACAGCACACCGGGGAGCTGTTTTTT
>.|TRBJ1-2|.|TRBV7-3
CASSLGQGNGYTF
TGTGCCAGCAGCTTAGGCCAGGGGAATGGCTACACCTTC
>.|TRBJ2-3|.|TRBV19
CASSSAWRTDTQYF
TGTGCCAGTAGCTCCGCTTGGCGGACAGATACGCAGTATTTT
>.|TRBJ2-5|.|TRBV18
CASSPPSAGQETQYF
TGTGCCAGCTCACCACCTTCGGCAGGGCAAGAGACCCAGTACTTC
>TRBD1|TRBJ1-6|.|TRBV7-2
CASREGTGESSPLHF
TGTGCCAGCAGAGAAGGGACAGGGGAAAGTTCACCCCTCCACTTT
>TRBD1|TRBJ1-5|once|TRBV5-1
CASRQDRNQPQHF
TGCGCCAGCAGACAGGACAGGAATCAGCCCCAGCATTTT
>TRBD1|TRBJ2-7|.|TRBV9
CASSVGWTGNYEQYF
TGTGCCAGCAGCGTAGGGTGGACAGGGAACTACGAGCAGTACTTC
>TRBD1|TRBJ2-2|.|TRBV4-3
CASSQDTGGVHTGELFF
TGCGCCAGCAGCCAAGATACAGGGGGCGTGCACACCGGGGAGCTGTTTTTT
>TRBD2|TRBJ2-5|.|TRBV24-1
CATSSASGDQETQYF
TGTGCCACCAGTTCTGCTAGCGGGGACCAAGAGACCCAGTACTTC
>TRBD1|TRBJ1-1|.|TRBV4-3
CASSQGQGAPFYNTEAFF
TGCGCCAGCAGCCAAGGACAGGGGGCCCCGTTTTACAACACTGAAGCTTTCTTT